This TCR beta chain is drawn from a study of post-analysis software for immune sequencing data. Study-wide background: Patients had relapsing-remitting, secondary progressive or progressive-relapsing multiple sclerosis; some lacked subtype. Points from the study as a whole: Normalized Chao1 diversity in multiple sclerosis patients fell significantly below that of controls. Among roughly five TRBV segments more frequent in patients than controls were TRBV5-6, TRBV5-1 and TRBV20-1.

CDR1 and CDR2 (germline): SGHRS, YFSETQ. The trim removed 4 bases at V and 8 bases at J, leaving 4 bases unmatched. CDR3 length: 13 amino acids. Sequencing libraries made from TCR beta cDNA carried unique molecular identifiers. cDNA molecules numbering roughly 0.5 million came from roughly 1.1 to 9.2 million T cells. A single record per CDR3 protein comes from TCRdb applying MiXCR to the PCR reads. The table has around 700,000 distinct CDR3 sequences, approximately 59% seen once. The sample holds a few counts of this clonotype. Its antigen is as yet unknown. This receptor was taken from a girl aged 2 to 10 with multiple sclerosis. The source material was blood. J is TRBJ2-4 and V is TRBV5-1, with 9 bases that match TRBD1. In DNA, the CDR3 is TGCGCCAGCAGCCTTAGGACAGGGGACATTCAGTACTTC. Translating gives CASSLRTGDIQYF. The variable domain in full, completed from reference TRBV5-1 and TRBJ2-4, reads KAGVTQTPRYLIKTRGQQVTLSCSPISGHRSVSWYQQTPGQGLQFLFEYFSETQRNKGNFPGRFSGRQFSNSRSEMNVSTLELGDSALYLCASSLRTGDIQYFGAGTRLSVL.